The present T cell receptor (beta chain) was sequenced within a study of T cell responses to AZD1222 COVID-19 vaccine. Study findings and constraints: The sample set comprised mostly white British donors with more females, and clonal diversity was possibly underestimated. The study found Spike-specific TCR breadth and depth rose after two AZD1222 doses.

Clones were sequenced by immunoSEQ multiplex PCR, and TCRdb holds only the in-frame ones, with some missing. The table lists about 85,000 clones, about 86% of them singletons, with about 7.7% in the top ten. This clone appeared a single time. As yet, its antigen is unknown. The clonotype comes from an adult in good health. Here the sequenced sample was peripheral blood, taken on day 0 of AZD1222 vaccination.

The CDR3 is CASSFYGQLSGNTIYF. CDR3 nucleotides: TGTGCCAGCAGTTTCTATGGACAGCTCTCTGGAAACACCATATATTTT. This rearrangement joins TRBV6-6 to TRBJ1-3; possibly TRBD1 for D (6 bases). Trimming pared 4 bases from V and 0 bases from J, leaving 13 bases between. The CDR3 contains 16 residues. CDR1 and CDR2 from the germline V gene are MNHNY and SVGAGI (reference sequence).